These 2 T cell receptor beta chains originate from one sample sequenced in a study of CD8 T cells in ankylosing spondylitis. Findings of the study overall: Ankylosing spondylitis blood seemed to carry a telltale TCR beta motif made of several highly homologous variants.

These receptors are not linked to any known antigen. TCRdb passed the 5' RACE reads through MiXCR, listing each CDR3 protein once. Of 750,000 to 850,000 distinct CDR3 sequences in the sample, roughly 12% were seen once. The material sequenced was blood, either unsorted or a sorted T cell fraction (not recorded which). The receptors derive from a male donor with ankylosing spondylitis.

At least ten counts were recorded for this clonotype. The V and J genes are TRBV29-1 and TRBJ2-5; unclear D gene. The CDR3 extends over 12 amino acids. V dropped 1 base and J dropped 3 bases, with 6 bases sitting between them. Germline CDR1 is SQVTM and CDR2 is ANQGSEA. CDR3 in DNA: TGCAGCGTTGAAGGGCAGAAAGAGACCCAGTACTTC. As protein: CSVEGQKETQYF.

This clonotype has only a few counts. The chain recombines TRBV7-2 with TRBJ2-7, with a weak D call TRBD1 (7 bases). CDR1 SGHTA and CDR2 FQGNSA come from the germline V gene. Trimming left V 3 bases short and J 6 bases short, with 15 bases between. There are 14 residues in the CDR3. The CDR3 sequence: CASSFTGDSLEQYF. CDR3 coding DNA: TGTGCCAGCAGCTTCACAGGGGACTCCCTCGAGCAGTACTTC. The variable domain in full, with the rest retrieved from reference TRBV7-2 and TRBJ2-7, is GAGVSQSPSNKVTEKGKDVELRCDPISGHTALYWYRQSLGQGLEFLIYFQGNSAPDKSGLPSDRFSAERTGGSVSTLTIQRTQQEDSAVYLCASSFTGDSLEQYFGPGTRLTVT.